One and the same sample provided the 27 T cell receptor beta chains below, sequenced in a study of T-cell reconstitution after alpha-beta-depleted transplantation in children. This sample's TCRbeta library carried unique molecular identifier barcodes. TCRdb recomputed calls from the PCR reads with MiXCR, one row per CDR3 protein. The sample contains over 85,000 distinct CDR3 sequences, roughly 7.2% of which appear only once. This specimen was PBMCs, taken before TCRalphabeta/CD19-depleted stem cell transplant. Every receptor here comes from a boy under 10 years old with acute lymphoblastic leukemia, due to receive a stem cell transplant.

This clonotype showed up just a few times. The rearrangement links TRBV9 to TRBJ2-3; the D gene is possibly TRBD2 (6 bases). V was clipped by 6 bases and J by 1 base, with 12 bases between them. CDR1 and CDR2 from the germline V gene are SGDLS and YYNGEE. This CDR3 is built from 14 residues. The CDR3 bases are TGTGCCAGCACTCCTCGCGGGGGCACAGATACGCAGTATTTT. It codes for CASTPRGGTDTQYF.

V is TRBV15 and J is TRBJ1-1; no firm D call. The CDR3 length is 10 residues. Looked up from germline, CDR1 is LNHNV and CDR2 is YYDKDF (reference sequence). V was shortened by 2 bases and J by 8 bases, with 3 bases between the two germline ends. The CDR3 sequence is CATSRREAFF. The DNA of the CDR3 is TGTGCCACCAGCAGACGAGAAGCTTTCTTT.

The V gene is TRBV11-2, the J gene TRBJ1-1; weak D call: TRBD1 (6 bases). Germline CDR1 is SGHAT and CDR2 is FQNNGV. Trimming pared 6 bases from V and 4 bases from J, leaving 9 bases between. The CDR3 is 12 amino acids. This CDR3 is CASRYRATEAFF. Written as DNA, the CDR3 is TGTGCCAGCAGGTACAGGGCCACTGAAGCTTTCTTT.

This clonotype was seen repeatedly, ten times or more. The chain employs TRBV10-2 and TRBJ1-1; D not resolved. Germline CDR1 WSHSY, CDR2 SAAADI. The V end lost 6 bases, the J end lost 1 base, and 9 bases lay between the germline ends. The CDR3 has 13 residues. This CDR3 is CASRVKANTEAFF. CDR3 DNA sequence: TGCGCCAGCAGGGTAAAAGCGAACACTGAAGCTTTCTTT.

This clonotype was counted between two and nine times. The J gene is TRBJ2-5, the V gene TRBV7-8; no definite D call. This CDR3 is built from 11 residues. Trimming took 7 bases from V and 4 from J, leaving 7 bases between them. From germline, CDR1 is SGHVS and CDR2 FQNEAQ. The CDR3 region has the DNA TGTGCCAGCATCGATTTAGAGACCCAGTACTTC. Its translation is CASIDLETQYF.

The chain recombines TRBV5-4 with TRBJ2-7; no definite D call. The CDR3 has 14 amino acids. The V end lost 1 base, the J end lost 1 base, and 9 bases lay between the germline ends. CDR1 is SGHNT, CDR2 YYREEE, per germline (reference sequence). The CDR3 DNA is TGTGCCAGCAGCTTGAATACGGTTTCCTACGAGCAGTACTTC. Protein product: CASSLNTVSYEQYF. Complete variable domain (other parts from reference TRBV5-4 and TRBJ2-7): ETGVTQSPTHLIKTRGQQVTLRCSSQSGHNTVSWYQQALGQGPQFIFQYYREEENGRGNFPPRFSGLQFPNYSSELNVNALELDDSALYLCASSLNTVSYEQYFGPGTRLTVT.

This clonotype was counted at least ten times. V usage is TRBV12-3 or TRBV12-4 and J usage is TRBJ1-2, with 7 bases aligning to TRBD1. The J segment lost 8 bases and the V segment lost 7 bases, leaving 13 bases of the junction unmatched. The CDR3 covers 14 residues. The CDR3 sequence is CASTRTRGHGGYTF. CDR3 bases: TGTGCCAGCACCCGCACGAGGGGGCATGGAGGCTACACCTTC.

This clonotype was detected ten times or more. In nucleotides, the CDR3 is TGTGCCAGCAGTTTATCGACAGGGGGGGAGACCCAGTACTTC. This translates into CASSLSTGGETQYF. J is TRBJ2-5 and V is TRBV27; TRBD1 agrees at 9 bases. The CDR3 is 14 residues long. CDR1 MNHEY and CDR2 SMNVEV come from the germline V gene (reference sequence). V was pared by 0 bases and J by 5 bases, with 1 base of the junction left unmatched.

The chain links TRBV5-1 to TRBJ2-3, with D uncertain. This CDR3 contains 14 residues. The V gene lost 4 bases and the J gene lost 1 base, with 10 bases spanning the gap. Germline V CDR1 and CDR2: SGHRS, YFSETQ. This CDR3 reads CASSEAYGTDTQYF. The CDR3 DNA follows: TGCGCCAGCAGCGAGGCGTACGGCACAGATACGCAGTATTTT.

The rearrangement links TRBV6-2 or TRBV6-3 to TRBJ2-7, with TRBD1 as a possible D gene (6 bases). V shed 7 bases and J shed 0 bases, with 13 bases lying between them. This CDR3 spans 14 amino acids. Germline-derived CDR1 and CDR2 are MNHEY and SVGEGT. The CDR3 spells CASKRSGASYEQYF. DNA of the CDR3: TGTGCCAGCAAAAGGTCAGGGGCCTCCTACGAGCAGTACTTC.

This clonotype was found a few times. The chain carries TRBV27 and TRBJ1-5; weak D call: TRBD1 (6 bases). CDR3 size: 15 residues. Germline-derived CDR1 and CDR2 are MNHEY and SMNVEV (reference sequence). V was clipped by 5 bases and J by 2 bases, with 13 bases between them. The CDR3 reads CASSLGGAGNQPQHF. The CDR3 nucleotides are TGTGCCAGCAGTCTGGGGGGGGCGGGCAATCAGCCCCAGCATTTT.

The V call is TRBV6-2 or TRBV6-3, the J call TRBJ2-1; D assignment may be TRBD1 or TRBD2 (6 bases each). Germline loops: CDR1 MNHEY, CDR2 SVGEGT. Trimming cost V 2 bases and J 2 bases, with 16 bases left between them. There are 17 residues in the CDR3. Here the CDR3 reads CASSYGLSGATYNEQFF. Written as DNA, the CDR3 is TGTGCCAGCAGTTACGGGCTTTCGGGGGCTACCTACAATGAGCAGTTCTTC.

This clonotype was seen at least ten times. V and J are TRBV20-1 and TRBJ2-7; 8 bases map to TRBD1. The V segment lost 2 bases and the J segment 3 bases; nucleotides outside the gene matches: 6. Germline CDR1 and CDR2: DFQATT and SNEGSKA (reference sequence). The CDR3 is 14 amino acids. CDR3 sequence reads: CSARYIDRGYEQYF. The CDR3 bases are TGCAGTGCTAGATATATTGACAGGGGCTACGAGCAGTACTTC.

The sample holds a few counts of this clonotype. The chain uses TRBV5-1 and TRBJ2-7, with D hard to call. Germline assignment: CDR1 SGHRS and CDR2 YFSETQ. V was clipped by 5 bases and J by 3 bases, with 15 bases between them. The length of the CDR3 is 14 residues. The chain's CDR3 is CASSLSVGFYEQYF. The CDR3 nucleotides are TGCGCCAGCAGTCTATCCGTCGGGTTCTACGAGCAGTACTTC.

This clonotype has only a few counts. This chain links TRBV7-2 with TRBJ1-2; D unclear. The CDR3 loop spans 13 amino acids. Trimming took off 1 base at V and 3 bases at J, with 6 bases between the two ends. Looked up from germline, CDR1 is SGHTA and CDR2 is FQGNSA. This CDR3 reads CASSLEGDYGYTF. In nucleotides, the CDR3 is TGTGCCAGCAGCTTAGAGGGTGACTATGGCTACACCTTC.

There are a few counts of this clonotype. J is TRBJ2-5 and V is TRBV12-3 or TRBV12-4, with D possibly being TRBD1 (5 bases). The CDR3 length is 15 residues. The V end was cut by 7 bases, the J end by 2 bases, with 17 bases between. CDR3 nucleotides: TGTGCCAGCACCCACAGACAGCCGCCTCAAGAGACCCAGTACTTC. This codes for CASTHRQPPQETQYF.

Judged by abundance, this clonotype is medium-sized. This chain's CDR3 is CSVEVLGEQYF. The CDR3 nucleotides are TGCAGCGTTGAAGTTCTGGGCGAGCAGTACTTC. The chain uses TRBV29-1 and TRBJ2-7; D is unresolved. The CDR3 sequence is 11 residues long. CDR1 is SQVTM, CDR2 ANQGSEA, per germline. Trimming took off 1 base at V and 6 bases at J, with 7 bases between the two ends.

The chain uses TRBV7-2 and TRBJ1-6, with TRBD1 as a possible D gene (5 bases). This CDR3 has 16 amino acids. Germline CDR1 SGHTA, CDR2 FQGNSA. V gave up 2 bases and J gave up 8 bases, with 16 bases separating them. CDR3 loop: CASSLLRGSRDSPLHF. CDR3 sequence (DNA): TGTGCCAGCAGCTTACTGCGGGGGTCTAGGGATTCACCCCTCCACTTT.

This chain connects TRBV27 to TRBJ2-7; 7 bases map to TRBD2. After removal of 6 bases from V and 3 bases from J, the junction contained 5 bases not matched to a gene. This CDR3 is built from 13 residues. Per germline, CDR1 MNHEY and CDR2 SMNVEV (reference sequence). The CDR3 reads CASSTPGGYEQYF. DNA of the CDR3: TGTGCCAGCAGCACGCCGGGGGGCTACGAGCAGTACTTC.

The genes are TRBV5-1 and TRBJ1-1, with D possibly being TRBD1 (6 bases). This CDR3 has 16 amino acids. Trimming removed 0 bases at V and 0 bases at J, with 12 bases between. The germline CDR1 and CDR2 sequences are SGHRS and YFSETQ. The CDR3 coding sequence is TGCGCCAGCAGCTTGGAGCTGAGGGGGGTGAACACTGAAGCTTTCTTT. This encodes CASSLELRGVNTEAFF.

This chain joins TRBV20-1 and TRBJ2-7; 9 bases agree with TRBD1. The DNA end lines up better with TRBJ2-1; the J call may be wrong. The CDR3 consists of 13 residues. Germline V lookup: CDR1 DFQATT, CDR2 SNEGSKA (reference sequence). The CDR3: CSARGQGPYEQFF. CDR3 coding DNA: TGCAGTGCTAGGGGACAGGGCCCCTACGAGCAGTTCTTC.

In its sample, this clonotype was seen many times. V is TRBV6-2 or TRBV6-3 and J is TRBJ2-3; TRBD2 might be the D (5 bases). CDR1 and CDR2 from the germline V gene are MNHEY and SVGEGT. The ends were cut back, 4 bases at V and 0 bases at J, with 11 bases in the middle. The CDR3 spans 15 residues. CDR3 sequence: CASSWSGISTDTQYF. CDR3 nucleotide sequence: TGTGCCAGCAGTTGGAGCGGAATTAGCACAGATACGCAGTATTTT.

Worth noting for this clonotype: Germline and junction disagree at one end, which may indicate a read error. The rearrangement links TRBV10-3 to TRBJ2-1; D may be TRBD1 or TRBD2 (5 bases each). This CDR3 contains 14 residues. Germline CDR1 reads ENHRY; CDR2 reads SYGVKD. CDR3 nucleotides: TGTGCCATCAGAACCTCCGGGACCCACAATCAGCAGTTCTTC. Translating gives CAIRTSGTHNQQFF.

The chain uses TRBV5-4 and TRBJ2-1; 13 bases agree with TRBD2. The CDR3 loop spans 19 amino acids. V shed 3 bases, J shed 1 base, and the junction held 10 bases outside the gene matches. Per germline, CDR1 SGHNT and CDR2 YYREEE (reference sequence). In DNA form, the CDR3 reads TGTGCCAGCAGCTCCGGGACAGGGACTAGCGGGGTGTCCTACAATGAGCAGTTCTTC. Encoded protein: CASSSGTGTSGVSYNEQFF.

This clonotype was observed a handful of times. The V call is TRBV6-4, the J call TRBJ2-3; D remains unclear. In germline, CDR1 is MRHNA, CDR2 SNTAGT. The CDR3 has 17 residues. With 0 bases removed from V and 0 bases from J, the gap between germline ends came to 13 bases. In nucleotides, the CDR3 is TGTGCCAGCAGTGACTCCCTGCGTGGAGTTAGCACAGATACGCAGTATTTT. Amino acid sequence: CASSDSLRGVSTDTQYF.

The sample holds many counts of this clonotype. This chain links TRBV7-9 with TRBJ1-2; D gene uncertain. Trimming pared 1 base from V and 5 bases from J, leaving 8 bases between. The CDR3 sequence is 13 residues long. CDR1 and CDR2 (germline): SEHNR, FQNEAQ (reference sequence). The CDR3 coding sequence is TGTGCCAGCAGCTTAGGTTCTCAGTATGGCTACACCTTC. It codes for CASSLGSQYGYTF.

This clonotype came up many times. CDR3 DNA sequence: TGCGCCAGCAGCCAAGATAGTGGCGGAACATTAGGCACAGATACGCAGTATTTT. It is translated as CASSQDSGGTLGTDTQYF. J is TRBJ2-3 and V is TRBV4-3; D is unresolved. The V end lost 0 bases, the J end lost 1 base, and 17 bases lay between the germline ends. The CDR3 totals 18 residues. Germline loops: CDR1 LGHNA, CDR2 YSLEER.